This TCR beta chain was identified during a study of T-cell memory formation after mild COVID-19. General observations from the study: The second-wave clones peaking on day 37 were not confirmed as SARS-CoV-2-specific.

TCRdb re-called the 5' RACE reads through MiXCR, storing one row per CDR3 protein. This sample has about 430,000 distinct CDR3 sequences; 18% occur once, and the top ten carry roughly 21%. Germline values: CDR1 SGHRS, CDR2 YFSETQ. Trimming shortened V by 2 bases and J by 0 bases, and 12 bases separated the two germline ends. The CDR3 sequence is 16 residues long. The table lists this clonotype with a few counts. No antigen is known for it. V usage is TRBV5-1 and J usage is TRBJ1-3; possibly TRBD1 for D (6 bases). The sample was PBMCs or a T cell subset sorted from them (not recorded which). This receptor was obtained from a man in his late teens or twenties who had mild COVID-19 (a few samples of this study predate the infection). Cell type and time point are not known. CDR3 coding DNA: TGCGCCAGCAGCTTCGGACAGTATTCCTCTGGAAACACCATATATTTT. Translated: CASSFGQYSSGNTIYF.